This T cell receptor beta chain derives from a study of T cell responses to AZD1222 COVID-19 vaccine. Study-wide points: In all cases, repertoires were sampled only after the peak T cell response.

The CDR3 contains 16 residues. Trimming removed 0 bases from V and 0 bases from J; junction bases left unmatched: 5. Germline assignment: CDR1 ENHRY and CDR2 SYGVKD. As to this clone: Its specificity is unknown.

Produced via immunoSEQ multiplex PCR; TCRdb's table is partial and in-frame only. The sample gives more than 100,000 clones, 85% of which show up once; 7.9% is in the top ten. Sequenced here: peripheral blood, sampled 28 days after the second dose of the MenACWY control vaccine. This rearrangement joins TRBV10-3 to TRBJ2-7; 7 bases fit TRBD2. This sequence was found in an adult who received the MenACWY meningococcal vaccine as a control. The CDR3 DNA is TGTGCCATCAGTGAGTCCAAGACTAGCACCTCCTACGAGCAGTACTTC. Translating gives CAISESKTSTSYEQYF.